The entry that follows covers one T cell receptor beta chain sequence. The antigen is not known. The sample originates from a study of graft-versus-host responses after intestinal transplantation. General study points: Individuals who had graft-donor T cell macrochimerism had allografts that showed high graft-versus-host to host-versus-graft clonal ratios.

Germline values: CDR1 SEHNR, CDR2 FQNEAQ (reference sequence). Trimming removed 0 bases from V and 2 bases from J, with 8 bases in between. The CDR3 spans 15 residues. Profiled with immunoSEQ multiplex PCR; TCRdb holds only in-frame clones, not every one. The sample records roughly 110,000 clones, around 90% being singletons. The receptor comes from a human donor who was the organ donor for an intestinal transplant. The chain joins TRBV7-9 to TRBJ2-1; D is unclear. The source material was unstimulated CD4+ T cells sorted from spleen or lymph node cells, sampled before transplant. The CDR3 region is CASSLAAITYNEQFF. The DNA for the CDR3 is TGTGCCAGCAGCTTAGCAGCGATCACCTACAATGAGCAGTTCTTC.